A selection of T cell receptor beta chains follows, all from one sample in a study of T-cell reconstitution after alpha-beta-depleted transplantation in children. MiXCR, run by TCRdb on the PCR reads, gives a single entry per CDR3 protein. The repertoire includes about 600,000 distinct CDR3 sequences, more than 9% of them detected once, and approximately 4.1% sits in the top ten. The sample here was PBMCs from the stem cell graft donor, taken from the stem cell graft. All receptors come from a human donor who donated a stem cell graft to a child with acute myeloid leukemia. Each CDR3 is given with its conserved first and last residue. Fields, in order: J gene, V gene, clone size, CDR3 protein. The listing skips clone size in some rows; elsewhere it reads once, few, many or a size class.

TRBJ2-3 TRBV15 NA CATSRDRGDLDTQYF
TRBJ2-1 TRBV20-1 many CSAREGTGGSYNEQFF
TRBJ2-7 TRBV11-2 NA CASSLLAGQGEQYF
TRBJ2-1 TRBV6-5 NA CASSYDRGWDEQFF
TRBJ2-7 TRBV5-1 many CASSLGGNNPYEQYF
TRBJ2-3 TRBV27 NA CASGERGDTQYF
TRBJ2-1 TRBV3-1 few CASSQGDYLQGEQFF
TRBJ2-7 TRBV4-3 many CASSLIGYDEQYF
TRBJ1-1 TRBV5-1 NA CASSLVSGIGNTEAFF
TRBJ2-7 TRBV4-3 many CASSQDARGEQYF
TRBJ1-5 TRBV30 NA CAWSVGAAGTGGQPQHF
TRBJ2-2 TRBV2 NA CASSFFPGQRSFRLGTGELFF
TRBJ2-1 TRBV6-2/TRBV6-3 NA CASSGLVNSYNEQFF
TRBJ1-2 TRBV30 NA CAWSARVGYGYTF
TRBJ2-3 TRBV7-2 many CASSQTGKGTDTQYF
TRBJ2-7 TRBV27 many CASRTGSWGSEQYF
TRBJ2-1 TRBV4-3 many CASSQEGGAGGRNEQFF
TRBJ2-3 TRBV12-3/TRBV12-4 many CASLLSAGTDTQYF
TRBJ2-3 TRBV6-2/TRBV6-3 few CASTLRQRGTQYF
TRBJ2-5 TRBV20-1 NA CSARVGQGGRETQYF
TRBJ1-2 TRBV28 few CASTLRASYRGYTF
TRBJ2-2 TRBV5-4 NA CASSPDRAVTGELFF
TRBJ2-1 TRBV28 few CASSLQLEYNEQFF
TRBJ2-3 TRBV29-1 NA CSHAQDTQYF
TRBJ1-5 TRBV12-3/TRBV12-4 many CASSFLYGNQPQHF
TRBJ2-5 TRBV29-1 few CSVAWGDETQYF
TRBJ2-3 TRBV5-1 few CASSLDDRGTDTQYF
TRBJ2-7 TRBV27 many CASSLTSTYEQYF
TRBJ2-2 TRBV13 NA CASSRGGTSGKSGELFF
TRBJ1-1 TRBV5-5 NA CASSLVQEAFF
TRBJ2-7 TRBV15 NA CATSRGLAGRSSYEQYF
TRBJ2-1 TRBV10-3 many CAIIPGSSYNEQFF
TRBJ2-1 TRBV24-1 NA CATAGQGAVYNEQFF
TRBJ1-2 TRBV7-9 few CASRNFWAYYGYTF
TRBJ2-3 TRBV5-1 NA CASSLGPPSTDTQYF
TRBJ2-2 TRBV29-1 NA CSVEEGTNTGELFF
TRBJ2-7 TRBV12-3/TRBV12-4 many CASSYGQNYEQYF
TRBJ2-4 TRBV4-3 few CASSQAGAGNIQYF
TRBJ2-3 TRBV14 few CASSHARSAQYF
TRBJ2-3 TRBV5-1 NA CASSRGLAETDTQYF
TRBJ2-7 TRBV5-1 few CASSLWRQESYEQYF
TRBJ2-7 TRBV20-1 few CSASRGAGGEQYF